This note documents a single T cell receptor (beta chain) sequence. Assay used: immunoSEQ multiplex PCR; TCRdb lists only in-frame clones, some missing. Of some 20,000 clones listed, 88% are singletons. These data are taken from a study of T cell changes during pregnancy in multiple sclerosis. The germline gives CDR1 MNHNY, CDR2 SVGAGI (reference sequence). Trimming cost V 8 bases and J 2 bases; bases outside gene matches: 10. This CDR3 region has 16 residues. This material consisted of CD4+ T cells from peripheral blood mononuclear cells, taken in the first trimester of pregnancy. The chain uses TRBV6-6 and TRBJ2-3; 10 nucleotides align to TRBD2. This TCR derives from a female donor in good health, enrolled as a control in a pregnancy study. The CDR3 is CASGRASGGPTDTQYF. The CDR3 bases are TGTGCCAGCGGCCGCGCTAGCGGGGGCCCCACAGATACGCAGTATTTT.